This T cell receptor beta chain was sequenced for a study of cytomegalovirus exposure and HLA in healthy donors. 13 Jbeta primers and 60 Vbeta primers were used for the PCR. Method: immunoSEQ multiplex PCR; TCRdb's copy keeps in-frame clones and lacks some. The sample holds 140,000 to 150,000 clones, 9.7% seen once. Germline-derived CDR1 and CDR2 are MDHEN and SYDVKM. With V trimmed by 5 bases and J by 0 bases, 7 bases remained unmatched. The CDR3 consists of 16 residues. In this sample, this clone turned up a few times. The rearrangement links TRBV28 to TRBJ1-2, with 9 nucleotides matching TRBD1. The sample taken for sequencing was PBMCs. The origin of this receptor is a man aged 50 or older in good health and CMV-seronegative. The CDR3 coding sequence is TGTGCCAGCAGTGTATACGACAGGGGGACTAACTATGGCTACACCTTC. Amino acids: CASSVYDRGTNYGYTF.